A selection of T cell receptor beta chains follows, all from one sample in a study of OX40 agonist ivuxolimab in advanced cancers. The repertoire was sequenced with immunoSEQ multiplex PCR; TCRdb's copy has only in-frame clones and lacks some. The repertoire has under 75,000 clones, over 75% of them found once; the top ten carry around 1%. The sample in question was CD4+ or CD8+ T cells sorted from blood, obtained in a trial of the OX40 agonist ivuxolimab. The source is an adult with an advanced solid tumor such as melanoma, head and neck, liver or kidney cancer. CDR3s include the opening cysteine and the closing phenylalanine or tryptophan. The order of the fields is clone size, V gene, D gene, J gene, CDR3 protein, CDR3 DNA. The D gene is left open where the match is weak. Size is omitted from some rows. Given values are once, few, many or a class for expanded clones.

size: NA
V: TRBV29-1
D: TRBD1
J: TRBJ2-3
CDR3: CSVEERQGTQYF
DNA: TGCAGCGTAGAAGAACGACAGGGGACGCAGTATTTT

size: NA
V: TRBV5-6
D: NA
J: TRBJ1-4
CDR3: CASSLDHEKLFF
DNA: TGTGCCAGCAGCTTGGACCATGAAAAACTGTTTTTT

size: NA
V: TRBV18
D: NA
J: TRBJ1-1
CDR3: CASSLGGTIEAFF
DNA: TGTGCCAGCTCATTGGGGGGAACAATTGAAGCTTTCTTT

size: NA
V: TRBV7-9
D: NA
J: TRBJ1-1
CDR3: CASSTSGTEKAFF
DNA: TGTGCCAGCAGCACTTCCGGGACCGAGAAAGCTTTCTTT

size: NA
V: TRBV2
D: NA
J: TRBJ2-6
CDR3: CASSDAWGGANVLTF
DNA: TGTGCCAGCAGTGACGCCTGGGGTGGGGCCAACGTCCTGACTTTC

size: once
V: TRBV7-2
D: NA
J: TRBJ1-5
CDR3: CASSLSAGLEPQHF
DNA: TGTGCCAGCAGCTTATCGGCAGGGTTGGAGCCCCAGCATTTT

size: few
V: TRBV5-6
D: TRBD1
J: TRBJ1-5
CDR3: CASSPGTGASNQPQHF
DNA: TGTGCCAGCAGCCCCGGGACAGGGGCTAGCAATCAGCCCCAGCATTTT

size: NA
V: TRBV19
D: TRBD1
J: TRBJ1-2
CDR3: CASSQSGGYGYTF
DNA: TGTGCCAGTAGCCAGTCAGGGGGCTATGGCTACACCTTC

size: few
V: TRBV12-5
D: NA
J: TRBJ1-3
CDR3: CASGLVTGARSGNTIYF
DNA: TGTGCTAGTGGTTTGGTCACGGGGGCTAGGTCTGGAAACACCATATATTTT

size: NA
V: TRBV6-5
D: NA
J: TRBJ2-7
CDR3: CASSYSQGPYEQYF
DNA: TGTGCCAGCAGTTACTCGCAGGGACCTTACGAGCAGTACTTC

size: NA
V: TRBV5-8
D: NA
J: TRBJ2-3
CDR3: CASSLVTDTQYF
DNA: TGTGCCAGCAGCCTAGTGACAGATACGCAGTATTTT

size: NA
V: TRBV4-1
D: TRBD1
J: TRBJ1-6
CDR3: CASSPEQGAYSPLHF
DNA: TGCGCCAGCAGCCCCGAACAGGGGGCTTATTCACCCCTCCACTTT

size: NA
V: TRBV5-5
D: NA
J: TRBJ2-7
CDR3: CASSFRPPGGEQYF
DNA: TGTGCCAGCAGCTTCAGGCCACCTGGTGGCGAGCAGTACTTC

size: NA
V: TRBV19
D: NA
J: TRBJ2-3
CDR3: CASRGREYGGTQYF
DNA: TGTGCCAGTAGAGGCAGGGAGTATGGGGGTACGCAGTATTTT

size: once
V: TRBV19
D: NA
J: TRBJ2-2
CDR3: CASSERQATGELFF
DNA: TGTGCCAGTAGTGAACGACAGGCTACCGGGGAGCTGTTTTTT

size: NA
V: TRBV7-9
D: TRBD2
J: TRBJ2-1
CDR3: CASSLAGAGVSAQFF
DNA: TGTGCCAGCAGCTTAGCGGGTGCGGGGGTTTCCGCGCAGTTCTTC

size: NA
V: TRBV27
D: TRBD1
J: TRBJ1-1
CDR3: CAARDRGDLMNTEAFF
DNA: TGTGCGGCCAGGGACAGGGGGGACCTAATGAACACTGAAGCTTTCTTT

size: once
V: TRBV27
D: NA
J: TRBJ1-4
CDR3: CASSTRRGGNEKLFF
DNA: TGTGCCAGCAGCACCCGTCGCGGAGGGAATGAAAAACTGTTTTTT

size: NA
V: TRBV5-1
D: NA
J: TRBJ1-3
CDR3: CASTLDSSGNTIYF
DNA: TGCGCCAGCACCCTAGACAGCTCTGGAAACACCATATATTTT

size: NA
V: TRBV7-9
D: NA
J: TRBJ1-5
CDR3: CASSSGGQQPQHF
DNA: TGTGCCAGCAGCTCAGGTGGGCAACAGCCCCAGCATTTT

size: NA
V: TRBV10-3
D: TRBD1
J: TRBJ1-3
CDR3: CAIGQGPGNTIYF
DNA: TGTGCCATCGGACAGGGCCCTGGAAACACCATATATTTT

size: NA
V: TRBV7-8
D: TRBD2
J: TRBJ2-3
CDR3: CASSFTGLAGTDTQYF
DNA: TGTGCCAGCAGCTTCACGGGACTAGCGGGCACAGATACGCAGTATTTT

size: few
V: TRBV15
D: NA
J: TRBJ1-1
CDR3: CATSREKGQNTEAFF
DNA: TGTGCCACCAGCAGAGAGAAGGGACAGAACACTGAAGCTTTCTTT

size: NA
V: TRBV28
D: NA
J: TRBJ2-4
CDR3: CASSPIPRSHIQYF
DNA: TGTGCCAGCAGCCCCATCCCCCGCAGTCACATTCAGTACTTC

size: NA
V: TRBV6-6
D: NA
J: TRBJ1-5
CDR3: CASSPGPQDPPRPQHF
DNA: TGTGCCAGCAGTCCGGGCCCACAGGATCCCCCTCGGCCCCAGCATTTT

size: few
V: TRBV19
D: NA
J: TRBJ2-1
CDR3: CASSTGLKGNEQFF
DNA: TGTGCCAGTAGCACAGGCCTAAAAGGCAATGAGCAGTTCTTC

size: NA
V: TRBV9
D: TRBD2
J: TRBJ2-5
CDR3: CASSVFQGGGGQETQYF
DNA: TGTGCCAGCAGCGTATTCCAAGGCGGGGGGGGTCAAGAGACCCAGTACTTC

size: NA
V: TRBV18
D: NA
J: TRBJ2-5
CDR3: CASSPTPKRAETQYF
DNA: TGTGCCAGCTCACCTACACCCAAACGAGCGGAGACCCAGTACTTC

size: NA
V: TRBV18
D: NA
J: TRBJ1-2
CDR3: CASSPAVSGSLYGYTF
DNA: TGTGCCAGCTCACCCGCCGTAAGTGGATCTCTCTATGGCTACACCTTC

size: NA
V: TRBV25-1
D: NA
J: TRBJ1-1
CDR3: CASSDPGLNTEAFF
DNA: TGTGCCAGCAGTGATCCCGGCCTGAACACTGAAGCTTTCTTT

size: NA
V: TRBV11-3
D: NA
J: TRBJ2-1
CDR3: CASSFDSYNEQFF
DNA: TGTGCCAGCAGCTTCGACAGTTACAATGAGCAGTTCTTC

size: once
V: TRBV4-3
D: TRBD1
J: TRBJ1-2
CDR3: CASSHRAGTGPYGYTF
DNA: TGCGCCAGCAGCCATAGAGCCGGGACAGGGCCCTATGGCTACACCTTC

size: once
V: TRBV10-2
D: NA
J: TRBJ1-5
CDR3: CALKTGVYNQPQHF
DNA: TGCGCCTTAAAAACTGGGGTCTACAATCAGCCCCAGCATTTT

size: NA
V: TRBV7-2
D: TRBD1
J: TRBJ2-7
CDR3: CASSRTSQGGYEQYF
DNA: TGTGCCAGCAGTCGAACCTCACAGGGGGGCTACGAGCAGTACTTC

size: NA
V: TRBV7-2
D: NA
J: TRBJ2-1
CDR3: CASSLRRGAYNEQFF
DNA: TGTGCCAGCAGCTTACGGCGGGGAGCCTACAATGAGCAGTTCTTC

size: NA
V: TRBV7-9
D: NA
J: TRBJ1-2
CDR3: CASSYRAYGYTF
DNA: TGTGCCAGCAGCTACCGGGCCTATGGCTACACCTTC

size: NA
V: TRBV5-1
D: NA
J: TRBJ2-5
CDR3: CASSGQETQYF
DNA: TGCGCCAGCAGCGGTCAAGAGACCCAGTACTTC

size: NA
V: TRBV29-1
D: TRBD1
J: TRBJ1-2
CDR3: CSVEVPDRGNSGYTF
DNA: TGCAGCGTTGAAGTCCCGGACAGGGGGAACTCTGGCTACACCTTC

size: NA
V: TRBV4-3
D: TRBD1
J: TRBJ1-4
CDR3: CASSQDYAGGNEKLFF
DNA: TGCGCCAGCAGCCAAGATTACGCAGGGGGCAATGAAAAACTGTTTTTT

size: NA
V: TRBV6-1
D: NA
J: TRBJ2-5
CDR3: CASTLSGGRGETQYF
DNA: TGTGCCAGCACACTTTCCGGGGGGCGCGGGGAGACCCAGTACTTC

size: NA
V: TRBV11-1
D: NA
J: TRBJ1-1
CDR3: CASSPGTKNTEAFF
DNA: TGTGCCAGCAGCCCAGGGACGAAGAACACTGAAGCTTTCTTT

size: NA
V: TRBV7-9
D: TRBD1
J: TRBJ2-3
CDR3: CASTPTGQADTQYF
DNA: TGTGCCAGCACCCCGACAGGGCAAGCAGATACGCAGTATTTT

size: NA
V: TRBV7-6
D: NA
J: TRBJ1-5
CDR3: CASSLGISNQPQHF
DNA: TGTGCCAGCAGCTTAGGTATTTCCAATCAGCCCCAGCATTTT

size: NA
V: TRBV7-8
D: TRBD1
J: TRBJ2-1
CDR3: CASSLVISRGQNEQFF
DNA: TGTGCCAGCAGCCTGGTAATAAGTAGGGGGCAAAATGAGCAGTTCTTC

size: NA
V: TRBV4-1
D: NA
J: TRBJ1-2
CDR3: CASSQAKDKRYVGYTF
DNA: TGCGCCAGCAGCCAAGCCAAGGACAAACGCTATGTAGGCTACACCTTC

size: once
V: TRBV7-2
D: TRBD1
J: TRBJ2-7
CDR3: CASSPTGGTSYEQYF
DNA: TGTGCCAGCAGCCCGACAGGGGGGACCTCCTACGAGCAGTACTTC

size: NA
V: TRBV6-5
D: NA
J: TRBJ2-6
CDR3: CASSYGRGDNVLTF
DNA: TGTGCCAGCAGTTACGGGAGGGGGGACAACGTCCTGACTTTC

size: once
V: TRBV9
D: NA
J: TRBJ1-2
CDR3: CASSVEEGTYGYTF
DNA: TGTGCCAGCAGCGTAGAAGAGGGGACATATGGCTACACCTTC

size: NA
V: TRBV2
D: NA
J: TRBJ1-1
CDR3: CASSVTYGETEAFF
DNA: TGTGCCAGCAGTGTCACGTACGGGGAGACTGAAGCTTTCTTT

size: NA
V: TRBV5-1
D: TRBD2
J: TRBJ2-7
CDR3: CASSSGGPYEQYF
DNA: TGCGCCAGCAGCTCGGGGGGGCCCTACGAGCAGTACTTC

size: NA
V: TRBV29-1
D: TRBD1
J: TRBJ1-4
CDR3: CSVAAGGDEKLFF
DNA: TGCAGCGTTGCGGCAGGGGGCGATGAAAAACTGTTTTTT

size: few
V: TRBV2
D: NA
J: TRBJ1-6
CDR3: CASSEIEGSHSPLHF
DNA: TGTGCCAGCAGTGAAATTGAGGGGAGTCATTCACCCCTCCACTTT

size: NA
V: TRBV29-1
D: NA
J: TRBJ2-1
CDR3: CSVASSWLEQFF
DNA: TGCAGCGTTGCGTCTAGCTGGCTTGAGCAGTTCTTC

size: NA
V: TRBV19
D: NA
J: TRBJ1-5
CDR3: CASRPGRGGTQPQHF
DNA: TGTGCCAGTAGGCCTGGGCGGGGGGGCACTCAGCCCCAGCATTTT

size: NA
V: TRBV30
D: NA
J: TRBJ2-3
CDR3: CAWKPLLFTDTQYF
DNA: TGTGCCTGGAAACCGCTCCTCTTCACAGATACGCAGTATTTT

size: NA
V: TRBV27
D: NA
J: TRBJ2-1
CDR3: CASSLNFNEQFF
DNA: TGTGCCAGCAGTTTAAATTTTAATGAGCAGTTCTTC